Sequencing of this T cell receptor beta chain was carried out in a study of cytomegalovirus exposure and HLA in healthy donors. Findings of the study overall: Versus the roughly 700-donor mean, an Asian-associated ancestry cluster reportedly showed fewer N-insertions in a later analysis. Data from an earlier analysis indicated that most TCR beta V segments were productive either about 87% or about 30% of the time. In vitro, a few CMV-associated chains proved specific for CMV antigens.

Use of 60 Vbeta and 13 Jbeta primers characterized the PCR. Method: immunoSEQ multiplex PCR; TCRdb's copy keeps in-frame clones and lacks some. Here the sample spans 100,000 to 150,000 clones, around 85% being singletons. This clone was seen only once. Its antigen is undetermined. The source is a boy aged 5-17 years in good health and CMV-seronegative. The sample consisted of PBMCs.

The CDR3 spells CASSELGHNEQFF. In DNA, the CDR3 is TGTGCCAGCAGTGAACTCGGTCACAATGAGCAGTTCTTC. The chain carries TRBV2 and TRBJ2-1; D uncertain. Germline CDR1 SNHLY, CDR2 FYNNEI. V lost 2 bases, J lost 5 bases, and 7 bases lay in between. CDR3 size: 13 residues.